Listed below are T cell receptor beta chains from one sample, sequenced in a study of somatic mutations in cytotoxic T cells in rheumatoid arthritis. Clones were read by immunoSEQ multiplex PCR, and TCRdb kept only the in-frame ones, dropping some. The sample yields around 4,000 clones, just under 80% seen once. Source material: CD8+ T cells sorted from blood. The receptors were gathered from a woman aged 55 to 70 with rheumatoid arthritis. Each CDR3 is given without its conserved first and last residue. Clone size appears in some rows only: once, few, many, or a class for an expanded clone.

V gene	J gene	clone size	CDR3 protein
TRBV19	TRBJ2-1	NA	ASRGGNVEQF
TRBV5-5	TRBJ1-5	NA	ASSAGTGGGQPQH
TRBV6-6	TRBJ2-1	NA	ASSYAGGHNEQF
TRBV19	TRBJ1-1	NA	ASSPPSGAAEAF
TRBV30	TRBJ2-3	NA	ARSTHRGKLGLAPAPATDTQY
TRBV7-9	TRBJ1-2	NA	ASSPNRGPNYGYT
TRBV7-8	TRBJ1-5	NA	ASSSRTGGGQPQH
TRBV27	TRBJ1-1	NA	ASSGTGSGTEAF
TRBV11-2	TRBJ1-6	NA	ASSFRGGVSYNSPLH
TRBV4-1	TRBJ2-5	NA	ASGGYSLAGAGTQY
TRBV28	TRBJ1-6	few	ASSPDRESSPLH
TRBV2	TRBJ1-2	few	ASRRDSPNYGYT
TRBV6-1	TRBJ1-6	NA	ASSESGTGWTPLH
TRBV5-1	TRBJ1-1	NA	ASSSGQGDTEAF
TRBV27	TRBJ2-7	NA	ASSLSGGRVGEQY
TRBV7-2	TRBJ2-1	NA	ASSLMSGGNEQF
TRBV7-9	TRBJ1-2	few	ASSWDFPASGYT
TRBV7-6	TRBJ1-6	NA	ASSLGGVEGNSPLH
TRBV6-1	TRBJ2-3	few	ASSEFAGDTDTQY
TRBV7-8	TRBJ2-5	NA	AGGGIPEETQY
TRBV11-2	TRBJ2-3	NA	ASSLDGPFSTDTQY
TRBV5-8	TRBJ2-3	NA	ASSGPGLAAPGSTDTQY
TRBV6-4	TRBJ2-3	NA	ASSSSGGATDTQY
TRBV11-2	TRBJ1-1	NA	ASSFSLNTEAF
TRBV5-6	TRBJ2-7	NA	ASSLGQDHYEQY
TRBV30	TRBJ2-3	once	AWSVSGGSGDTQY
TRBV7-9	TRBJ2-5	NA	ASSHVARGQETQY
TRBV5-4	TRBJ2-5	once	ASSPRGETQY
TRBV19	TRBJ1-3	NA	ASSIKSIGGNTIY
TRBV5-4	TRBJ1-3	NA	ASSAEQGVSGNTIY
TRBV9	TRBJ1-4	NA	ASSVDGELF
TRBV27	TRBJ1-5	NA	ASTTGGNQPQH
TRBV28	TRBJ1-1	NA	ASRTIGGMNTEAF
TRBV9	TRBJ2-5	NA	ASSPRGWQQETQY
TRBV27	TRBJ1-2	once	ASSLTGTGFGYT
TRBV14	TRBJ2-1	NA	ASSRAGGRGNEQF
TRBV5-5	TRBJ1-2	NA	ASSLWDSTAYGYT
TRBV10-3	TRBJ2-4	NA	ATKSPDRDQNIQY
TRBV7-2	TRBJ2-7	NA	ASSLEGRGTSYEQY